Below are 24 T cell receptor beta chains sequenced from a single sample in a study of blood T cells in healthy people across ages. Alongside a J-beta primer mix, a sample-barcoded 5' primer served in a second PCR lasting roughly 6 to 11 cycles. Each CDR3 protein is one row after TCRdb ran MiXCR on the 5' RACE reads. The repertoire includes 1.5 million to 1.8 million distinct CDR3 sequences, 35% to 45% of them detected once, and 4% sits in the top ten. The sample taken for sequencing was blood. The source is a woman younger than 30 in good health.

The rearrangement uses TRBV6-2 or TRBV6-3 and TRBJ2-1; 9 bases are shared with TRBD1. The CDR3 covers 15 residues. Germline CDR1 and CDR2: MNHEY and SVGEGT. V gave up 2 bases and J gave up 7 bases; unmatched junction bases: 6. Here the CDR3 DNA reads TGTGCCAGCAGTTACGGGACAGGGAGGATGAATGAGCAGTTCTTC. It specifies CASSYGTGRMNEQFF.

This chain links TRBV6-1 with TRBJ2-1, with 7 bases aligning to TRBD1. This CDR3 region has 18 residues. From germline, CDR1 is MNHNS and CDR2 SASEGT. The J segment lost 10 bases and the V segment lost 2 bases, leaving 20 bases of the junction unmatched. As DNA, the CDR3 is TGTGCCAGCAGTGAACCTTATATCACAGGGGCCCAACCCTACGAGCAGTTCTTC. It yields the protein CASSEPYITGAQPYEQFF.

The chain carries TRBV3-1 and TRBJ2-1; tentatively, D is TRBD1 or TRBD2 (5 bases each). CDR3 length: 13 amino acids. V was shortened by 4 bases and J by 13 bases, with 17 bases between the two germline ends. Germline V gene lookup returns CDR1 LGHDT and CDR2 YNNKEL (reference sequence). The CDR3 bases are TGTGCCAGCAGCCCATCAACCCTTGGGACCCAGTTCTTC. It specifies CASSPSTLGTQFF.

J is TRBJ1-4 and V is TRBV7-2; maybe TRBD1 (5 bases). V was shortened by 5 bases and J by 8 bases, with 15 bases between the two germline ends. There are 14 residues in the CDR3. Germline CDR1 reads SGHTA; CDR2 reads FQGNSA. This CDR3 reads CASSPRQFFEKLFF. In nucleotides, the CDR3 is TGTGCCAGCAGCCCGAGACAGTTTTTCGAAAAACTGTTTTTT.

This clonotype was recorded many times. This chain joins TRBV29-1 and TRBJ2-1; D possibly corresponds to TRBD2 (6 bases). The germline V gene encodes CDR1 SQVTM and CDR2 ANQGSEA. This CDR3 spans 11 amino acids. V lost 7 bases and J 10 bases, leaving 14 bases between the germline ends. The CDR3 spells CSGEGLLEQFF. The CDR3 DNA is TGCAGCGGCGAGGGACTTTTAGAGCAGTTCTTC.

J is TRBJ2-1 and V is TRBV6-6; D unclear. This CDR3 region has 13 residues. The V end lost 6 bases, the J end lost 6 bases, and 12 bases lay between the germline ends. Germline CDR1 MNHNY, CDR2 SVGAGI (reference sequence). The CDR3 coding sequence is TGTGCCAGCAGGATCTCCGGGTTCAATGAGCAGTTCTTC. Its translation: CASRISGFNEQFF.

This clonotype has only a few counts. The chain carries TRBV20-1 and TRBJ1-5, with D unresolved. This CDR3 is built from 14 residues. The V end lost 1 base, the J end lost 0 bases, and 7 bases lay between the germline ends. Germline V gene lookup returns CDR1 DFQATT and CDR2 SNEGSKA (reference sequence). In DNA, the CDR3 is TGCAGTGCTAGAGGGGCAGATAGCAATCAGCCCCAGCATTTT. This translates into CSARGADSNQPQHF.

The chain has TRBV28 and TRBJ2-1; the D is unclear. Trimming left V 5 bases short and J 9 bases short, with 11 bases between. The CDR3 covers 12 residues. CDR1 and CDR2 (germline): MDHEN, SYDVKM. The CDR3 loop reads CASSPPLGEQFF. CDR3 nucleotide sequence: TGTGCCAGCAGTCCCCCGCTTGGTGAGCAGTTCTTC.

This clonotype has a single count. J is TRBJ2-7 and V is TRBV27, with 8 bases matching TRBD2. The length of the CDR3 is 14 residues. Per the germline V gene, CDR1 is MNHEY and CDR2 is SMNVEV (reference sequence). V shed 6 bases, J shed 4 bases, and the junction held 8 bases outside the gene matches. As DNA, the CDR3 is TGTGCCAGCAGGACGGCAGCGGGAGTTTACGAGCAGTACTTC. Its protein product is CASRTAAGVYEQYF.

The CDR3 sequence: CASRGTGDNYGYTF. CDR3 bases: TGTGCCAGCAGGGGGACAGGTGATAACTATGGCTACACCTTC. V usage is TRBV27 and J usage is TRBJ1-2, with TRBD1 identical over 8 bases. The J segment lost 1 base and the V segment lost 6 bases, leaving 4 bases of the junction unmatched. Germline values: CDR1 MNHEY, CDR2 SMNVEV (reference sequence). The CDR3 length is 14 residues.

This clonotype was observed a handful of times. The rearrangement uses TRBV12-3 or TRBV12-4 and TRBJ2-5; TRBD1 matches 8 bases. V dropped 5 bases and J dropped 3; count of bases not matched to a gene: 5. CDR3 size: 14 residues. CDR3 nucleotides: TGTGCCAGCAGTACCCGGACAGGGAAAGAGACCCAGTACTTC. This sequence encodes CASSTRTGKETQYF.

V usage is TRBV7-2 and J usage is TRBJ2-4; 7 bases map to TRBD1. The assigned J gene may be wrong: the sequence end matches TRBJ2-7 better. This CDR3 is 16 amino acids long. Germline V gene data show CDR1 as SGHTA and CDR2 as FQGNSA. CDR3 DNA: TGTGCCAGCAGCAGAAACAGGGGTCCTAGTTCGAACGAGCAGTACTTC. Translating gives CASSRNRGPSSNEQYF.

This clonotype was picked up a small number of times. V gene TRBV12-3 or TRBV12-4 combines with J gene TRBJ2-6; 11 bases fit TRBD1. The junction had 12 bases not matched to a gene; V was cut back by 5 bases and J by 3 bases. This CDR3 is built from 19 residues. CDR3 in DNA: TGTGCCAGCAGTCTAAGGGACGGACAGGGGGCGCATGGGGCCAACGTCCTGACTTTC. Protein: CASSLRDGQGAHGANVLTF.

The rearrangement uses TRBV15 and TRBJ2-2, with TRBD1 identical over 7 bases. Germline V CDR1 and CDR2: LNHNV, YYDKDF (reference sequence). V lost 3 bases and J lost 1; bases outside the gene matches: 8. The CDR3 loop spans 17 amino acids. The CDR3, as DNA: TGTGCCACCAGCAGTGGAGCAGGACAGGTGAACACCGGGGAGCTGTTTTTT. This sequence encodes CATSSGAGQVNTGELFF. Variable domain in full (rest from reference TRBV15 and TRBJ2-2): DAMVIQNPRYQVTQFGKPVTLSCSQTLNHNVMYWYQQKSSQAPKLLFHYYDKDFNNEADTPDNFQSRRPNTSFCFLDIRSPGLGDTAMYLCATSSGAGQVNTGELFFGEGSRLTVL.

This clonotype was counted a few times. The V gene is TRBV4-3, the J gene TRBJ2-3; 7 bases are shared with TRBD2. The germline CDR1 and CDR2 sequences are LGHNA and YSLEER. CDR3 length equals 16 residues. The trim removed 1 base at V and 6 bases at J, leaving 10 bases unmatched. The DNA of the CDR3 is TGCGCCAGCAGCCAAGTCCTAGCGGATGCACGGGATACGCAGTATTTT. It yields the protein CASSQVLADARDTQYF.

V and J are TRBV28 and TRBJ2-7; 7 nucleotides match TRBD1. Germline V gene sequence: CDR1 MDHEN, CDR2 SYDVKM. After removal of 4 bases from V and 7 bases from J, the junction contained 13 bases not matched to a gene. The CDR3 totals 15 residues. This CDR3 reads CASSSSRGPQIEQYF. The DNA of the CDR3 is TGTGCCAGCAGTTCTTCTAGGGGGCCCCAGATTGAGCAGTACTTC.

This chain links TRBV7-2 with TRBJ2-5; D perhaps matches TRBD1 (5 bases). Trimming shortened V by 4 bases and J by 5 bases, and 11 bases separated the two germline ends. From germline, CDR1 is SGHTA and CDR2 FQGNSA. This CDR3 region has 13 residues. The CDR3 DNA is TGTGCCAGCAGCTCACCAGGGTGGGAGACCCAGTACTTC. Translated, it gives CASSSPGWETQYF.

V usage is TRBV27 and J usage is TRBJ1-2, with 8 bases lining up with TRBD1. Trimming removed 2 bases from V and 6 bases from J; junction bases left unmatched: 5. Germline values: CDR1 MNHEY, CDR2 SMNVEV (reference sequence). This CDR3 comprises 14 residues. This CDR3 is CASSLQGAGNGYTF. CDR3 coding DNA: TGTGCCAGCAGTTTACAGGGGGCGGGGAATGGCTACACCTTC.

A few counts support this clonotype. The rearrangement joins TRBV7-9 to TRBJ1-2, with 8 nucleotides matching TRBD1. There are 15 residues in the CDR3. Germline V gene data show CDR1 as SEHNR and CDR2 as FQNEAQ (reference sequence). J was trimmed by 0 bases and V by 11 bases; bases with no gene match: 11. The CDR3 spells CAAGARQGSNYGYTF. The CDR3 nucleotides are TGTGCCGCCGGGGCGCGACAGGGGTCTAACTATGGCTACACCTTC.

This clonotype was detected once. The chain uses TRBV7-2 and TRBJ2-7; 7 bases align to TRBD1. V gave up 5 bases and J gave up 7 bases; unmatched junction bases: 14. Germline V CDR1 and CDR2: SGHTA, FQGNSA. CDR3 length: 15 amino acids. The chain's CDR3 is CASSLGQTGYNEQYF. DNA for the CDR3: TGTGCCAGCAGCCTGGGACAGACCGGGTACAATGAGCAGTACTTC. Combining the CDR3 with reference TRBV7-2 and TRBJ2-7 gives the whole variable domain GAGVSQSPSNKVTEKGKDVELRCDPISGHTALYWYRQSLGQGLEFLIYFQGNSAPDKSGLPSDRFSAERTGGSVSTLTIQRTQQEDSAVYLCASSLGQTGYNEQYFGPGTRLTVT.

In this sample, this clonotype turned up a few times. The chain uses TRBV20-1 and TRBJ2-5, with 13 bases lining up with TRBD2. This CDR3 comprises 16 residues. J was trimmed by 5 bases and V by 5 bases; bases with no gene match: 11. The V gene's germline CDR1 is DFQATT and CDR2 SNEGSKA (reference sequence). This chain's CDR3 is CSAPTRTSGRGETQYF. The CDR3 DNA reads TGCAGTGCTCCTACCCGGACTAGCGGGAGAGGGGAGACCCAGTACTTC.

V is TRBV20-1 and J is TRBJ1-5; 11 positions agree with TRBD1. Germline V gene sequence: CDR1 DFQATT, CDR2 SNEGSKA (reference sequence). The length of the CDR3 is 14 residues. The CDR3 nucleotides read TGCGGGGGACAGGGGGTAAACTCCAATCAGCCCCAGCATTTT. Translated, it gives CGGQGVNSNQPQHF.

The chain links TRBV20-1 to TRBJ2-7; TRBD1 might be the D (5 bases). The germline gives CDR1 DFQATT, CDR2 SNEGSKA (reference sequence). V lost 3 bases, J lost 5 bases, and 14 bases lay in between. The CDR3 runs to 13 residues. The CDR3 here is CSARGQGKNEQYF. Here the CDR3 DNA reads TGCAGTGCTAGGGGGCAGGGTAAAAACGAGCAGTACTTC.

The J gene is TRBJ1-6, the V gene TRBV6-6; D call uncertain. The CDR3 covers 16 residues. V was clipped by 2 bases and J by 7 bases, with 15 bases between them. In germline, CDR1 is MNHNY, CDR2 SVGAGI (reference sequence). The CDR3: CASSYMTGLPNSPLHF. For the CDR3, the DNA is TGTGCCAGCAGTTACATGACGGGATTACCGAATTCACCCCTCCACTTT.